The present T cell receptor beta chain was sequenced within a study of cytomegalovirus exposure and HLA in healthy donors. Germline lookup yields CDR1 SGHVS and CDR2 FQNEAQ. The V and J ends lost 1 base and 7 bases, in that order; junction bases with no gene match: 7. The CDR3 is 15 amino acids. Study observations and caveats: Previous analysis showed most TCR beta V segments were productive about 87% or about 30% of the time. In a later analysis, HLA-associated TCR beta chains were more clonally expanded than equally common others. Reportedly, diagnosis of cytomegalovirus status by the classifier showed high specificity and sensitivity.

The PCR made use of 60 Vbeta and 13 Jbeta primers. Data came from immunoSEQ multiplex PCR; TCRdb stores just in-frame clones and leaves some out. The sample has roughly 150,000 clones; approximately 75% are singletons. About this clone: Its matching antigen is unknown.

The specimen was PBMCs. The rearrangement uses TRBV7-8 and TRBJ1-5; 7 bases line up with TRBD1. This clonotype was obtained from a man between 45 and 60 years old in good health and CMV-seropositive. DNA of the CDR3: TGTGCCAGCAGCTTAGACTGGACAGGTACACAGCCCCAGCATTTT. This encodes CASSLDWTGTQPQHF.